The TCR beta chain described here comes from a study of Tregs in tolerant kidney transplant recipients. Assay used: immunoSEQ multiplex PCR; TCRdb lists only in-frame clones, some missing. The sample has fewer than 100,000 clones, over 85% seen once; the top ten hold approximately 0.5%. Trimming took off 5 bases at V and 2 bases at J, with 15 bases between the two ends. CDR1 ENHRY and CDR2 SYGVKD come from the germline V gene. The CDR3 covers 15 residues. This chain joins TRBV10-3 and TRBJ2-5; weak D call: TRBD1 (6 bases). This specimen was CD4+ T cells from blood, taken before the transplant. This receptor was obtained from a human donor who received a combined kidney and bone marrow transplant. The CDR3 DNA reads TGTGCCATCAGTAGAATAACAGGGACGCAAGAGACCCAGTACTTC. Amino acid sequence: CAISRITGTQETQYF.